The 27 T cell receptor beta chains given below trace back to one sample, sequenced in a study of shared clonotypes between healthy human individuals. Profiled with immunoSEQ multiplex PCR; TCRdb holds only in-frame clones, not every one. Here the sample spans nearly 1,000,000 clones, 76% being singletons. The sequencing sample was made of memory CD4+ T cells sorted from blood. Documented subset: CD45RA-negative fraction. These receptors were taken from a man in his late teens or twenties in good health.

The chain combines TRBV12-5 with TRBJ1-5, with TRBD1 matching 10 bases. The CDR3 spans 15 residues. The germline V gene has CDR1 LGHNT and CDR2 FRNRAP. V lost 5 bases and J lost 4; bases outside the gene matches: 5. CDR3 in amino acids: CASGPSGQGNQPQHF. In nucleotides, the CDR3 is TGTGCTAGTGGTCCCTCGGGACAGGGGAATCAGCCCCAGCATTTT.

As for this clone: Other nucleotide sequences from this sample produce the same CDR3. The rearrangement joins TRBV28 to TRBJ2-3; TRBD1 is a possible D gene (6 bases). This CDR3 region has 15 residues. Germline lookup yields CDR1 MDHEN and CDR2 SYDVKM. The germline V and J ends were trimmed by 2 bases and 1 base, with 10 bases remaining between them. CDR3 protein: CASSLGGAGTDTQYF. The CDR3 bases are TGTGCCAGCAGTTTAGGGGGCGCGGGCACAGATACGCAGTATTTT.

The CDR3 DNA sequence: TGCAGCGTTGATCCGAGGGACACTGAAGCTTTCTTT. It codes for CSVDPRDTEAFF. The rearrangement joins TRBV29-1 to TRBJ1-1; D not resolved. V was pared by 3 bases and J by 3 bases, with 8 bases between. The CDR3 length is 12 residues. CDR1 SQVTM and CDR2 ANQGSEA come from the germline V gene.

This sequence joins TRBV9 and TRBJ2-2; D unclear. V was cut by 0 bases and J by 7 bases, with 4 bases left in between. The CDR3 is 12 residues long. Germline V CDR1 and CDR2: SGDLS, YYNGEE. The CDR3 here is CASSVAIGELFF. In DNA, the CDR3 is TGTGCCAGCAGCGTAGCAATCGGGGAGCTGTTTTTT.

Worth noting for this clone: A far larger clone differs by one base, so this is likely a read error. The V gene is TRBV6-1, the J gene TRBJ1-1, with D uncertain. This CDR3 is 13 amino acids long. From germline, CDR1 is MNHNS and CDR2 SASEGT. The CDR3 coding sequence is TGTGCCAGCAGTATAGATGAGGGCACTGAAGTTTTCTTT. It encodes CASSIDEGTEVFF.

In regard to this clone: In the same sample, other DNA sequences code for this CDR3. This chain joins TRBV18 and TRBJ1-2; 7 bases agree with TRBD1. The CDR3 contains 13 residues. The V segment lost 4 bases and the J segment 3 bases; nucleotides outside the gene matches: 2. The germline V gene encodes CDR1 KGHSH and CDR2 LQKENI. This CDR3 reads CASSQGQDYGYTF. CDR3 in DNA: TGTGCCAGCTCACAAGGACAGGACTATGGCTACACCTTC.

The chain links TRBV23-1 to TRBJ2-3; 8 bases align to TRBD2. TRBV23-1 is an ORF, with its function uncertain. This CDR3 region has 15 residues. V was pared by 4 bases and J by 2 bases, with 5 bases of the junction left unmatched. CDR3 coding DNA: TGCGCCAGCAGTCGCACTAGCGGTCACACAGATACGCAGTATTTT. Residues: CASSRTSGHTDTQYF.

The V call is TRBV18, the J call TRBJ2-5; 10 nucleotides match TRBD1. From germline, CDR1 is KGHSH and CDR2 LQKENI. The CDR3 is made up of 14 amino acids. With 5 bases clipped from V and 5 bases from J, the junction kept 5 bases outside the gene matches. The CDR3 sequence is CASSSTGGWETQYF. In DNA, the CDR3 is TGTGCCAGCTCATCGACAGGGGGCTGGGAGACCCAGTACTTC.

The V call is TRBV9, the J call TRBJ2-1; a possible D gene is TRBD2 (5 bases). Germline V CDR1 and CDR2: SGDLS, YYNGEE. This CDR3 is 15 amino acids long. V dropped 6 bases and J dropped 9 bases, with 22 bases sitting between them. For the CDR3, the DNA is TGTGCCAGCACTCCCCTCAGTGTACCGGGAAGTGAGCAGTTCTTC. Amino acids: CASTPLSVPGSEQFF. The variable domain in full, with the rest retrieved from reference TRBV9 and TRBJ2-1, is DSGVTQTPKHLITATGQRVTLRCSPRSGDLSVYWYQQSLDQGLQFLIQYYNGEERAKGNILERFSAQQFPDLHSELNLSSLELGDSALYFCASTPLSVPGSEQFFGPGTRLTVL.

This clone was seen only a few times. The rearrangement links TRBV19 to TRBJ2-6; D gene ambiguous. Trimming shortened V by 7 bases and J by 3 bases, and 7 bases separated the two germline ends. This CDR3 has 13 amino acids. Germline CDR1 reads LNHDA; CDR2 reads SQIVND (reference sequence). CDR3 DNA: TGTGCCAGTACCGCCTATGGGGCCAACGTCCTGACTTTC. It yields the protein CASTAYGANVLTF.

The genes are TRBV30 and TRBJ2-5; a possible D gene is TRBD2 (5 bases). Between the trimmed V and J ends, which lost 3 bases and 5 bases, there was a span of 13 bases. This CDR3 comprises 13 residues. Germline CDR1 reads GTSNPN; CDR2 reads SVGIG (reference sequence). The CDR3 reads CAWSNGMRETQYF. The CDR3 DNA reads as TGTGCCTGGAGCAACGGGATGAGGGAGACCCAGTACTTC.

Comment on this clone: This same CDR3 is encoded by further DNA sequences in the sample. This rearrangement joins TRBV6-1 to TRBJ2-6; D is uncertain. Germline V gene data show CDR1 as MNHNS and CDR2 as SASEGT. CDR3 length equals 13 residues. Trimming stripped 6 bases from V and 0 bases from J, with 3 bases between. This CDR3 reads CASRDSGANVLTF. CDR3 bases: TGTGCCAGCAGGGACTCTGGGGCCAACGTCCTGACTTTC.

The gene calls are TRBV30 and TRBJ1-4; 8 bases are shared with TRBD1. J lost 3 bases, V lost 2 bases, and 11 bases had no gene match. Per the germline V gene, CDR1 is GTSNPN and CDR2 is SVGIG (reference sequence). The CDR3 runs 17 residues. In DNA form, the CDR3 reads TGTGCCTGGAGTCAAGGACAGGGCTGGTATTCTAATGAAAAACTGTTTTTT. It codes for CAWSQGQGWYSNEKLFF.

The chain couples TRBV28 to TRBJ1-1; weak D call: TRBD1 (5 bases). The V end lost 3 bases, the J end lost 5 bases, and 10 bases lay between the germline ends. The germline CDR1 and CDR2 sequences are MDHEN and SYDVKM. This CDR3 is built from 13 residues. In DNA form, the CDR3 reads TGTGCCAGCAGTTTTAACCAGGGAACTGAAGCTTTCTTT. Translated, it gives CASSFNQGTEAFF.

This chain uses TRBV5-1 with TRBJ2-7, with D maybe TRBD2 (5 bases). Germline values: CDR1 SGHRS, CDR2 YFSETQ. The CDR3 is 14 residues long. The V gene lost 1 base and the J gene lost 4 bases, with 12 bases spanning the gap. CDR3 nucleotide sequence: TGCGCCAGCAGCTTGAATGCGGGTCCGTACGAGCAGTACTTC. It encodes CASSLNAGPYEQYF.

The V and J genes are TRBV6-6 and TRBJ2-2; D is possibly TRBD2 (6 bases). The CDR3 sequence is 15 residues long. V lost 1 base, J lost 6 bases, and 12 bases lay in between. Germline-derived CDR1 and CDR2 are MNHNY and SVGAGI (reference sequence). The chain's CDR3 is CASSYYTGVPGELFF. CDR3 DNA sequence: TGTGCCAGCAGTTACTATACGGGGGTCCCCGGGGAGCTGTTTTTT.

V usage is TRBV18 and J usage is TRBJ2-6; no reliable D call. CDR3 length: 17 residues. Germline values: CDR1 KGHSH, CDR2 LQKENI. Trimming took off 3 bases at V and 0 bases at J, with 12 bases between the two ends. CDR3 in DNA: TGTGCCAGCTCACCCCTACAGAGACTCTCTGGGGCCAACGTCCTGACTTTC. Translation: CASSPLQRLSGANVLTF. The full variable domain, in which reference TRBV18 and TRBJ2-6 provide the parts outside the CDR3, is NAGVMQNPRHLVRRRGQEARLRCSPMKGHSHVYWYRQLPEEGLKFMVYLQKENIIDESGMPKERFSAEFPKEGPSILRIQQVVRGDSAAYFCASSPLQRLSGANVLTFGAGSRLTVL.

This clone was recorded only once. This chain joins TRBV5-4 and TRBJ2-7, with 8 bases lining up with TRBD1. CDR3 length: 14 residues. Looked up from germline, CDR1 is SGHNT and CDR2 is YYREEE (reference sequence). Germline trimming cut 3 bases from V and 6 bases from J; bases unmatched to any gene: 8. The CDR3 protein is CASSSEGQAIEQYF. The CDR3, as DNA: TGTGCCAGCAGCTCAGAGGGACAGGCCATCGAGCAGTACTTC.

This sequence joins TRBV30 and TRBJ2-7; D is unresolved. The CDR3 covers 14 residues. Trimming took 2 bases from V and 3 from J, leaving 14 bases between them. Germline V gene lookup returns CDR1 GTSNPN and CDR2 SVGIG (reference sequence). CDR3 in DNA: TGTGCCTGGAGTCCCACTTCCGGGCGCTACGAGCAGTACTTC. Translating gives CAWSPTSGRYEQYF.

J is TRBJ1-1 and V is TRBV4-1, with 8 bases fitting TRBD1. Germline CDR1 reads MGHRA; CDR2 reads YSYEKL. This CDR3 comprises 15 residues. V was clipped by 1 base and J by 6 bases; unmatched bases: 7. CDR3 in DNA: TGCGCCAGCAGCCAAGGAACCCAGGGGGCCTCTGAAGCTTTCTTT. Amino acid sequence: CASSQGTQGASEAFF.

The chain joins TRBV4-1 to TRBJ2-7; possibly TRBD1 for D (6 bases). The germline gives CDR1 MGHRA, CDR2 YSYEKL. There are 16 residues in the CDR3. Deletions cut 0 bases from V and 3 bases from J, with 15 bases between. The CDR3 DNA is TGCGCCAGCAGCCAAGATCATGGCAGGGGCATCTACGAGCAGTACTTC. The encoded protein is CASSQDHGRGIYEQYF.

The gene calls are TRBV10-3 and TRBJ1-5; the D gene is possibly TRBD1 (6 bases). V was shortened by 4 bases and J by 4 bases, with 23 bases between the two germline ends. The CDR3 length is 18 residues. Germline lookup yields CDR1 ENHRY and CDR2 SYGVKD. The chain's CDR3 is CAISADPGQGGVNQPQHF. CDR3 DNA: TGTGCCATCAGTGCAGACCCGGGACAAGGAGGAGTAAATCAGCCCCAGCATTTT.

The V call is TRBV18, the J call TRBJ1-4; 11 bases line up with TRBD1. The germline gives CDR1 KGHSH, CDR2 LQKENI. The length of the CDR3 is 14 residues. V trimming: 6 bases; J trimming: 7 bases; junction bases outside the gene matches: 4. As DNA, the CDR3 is TGTGCCAGCTCTCGGACAGGGGGCGGTGAAAAACTGTTTTTT. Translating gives CASSRTGGGEKLFF.

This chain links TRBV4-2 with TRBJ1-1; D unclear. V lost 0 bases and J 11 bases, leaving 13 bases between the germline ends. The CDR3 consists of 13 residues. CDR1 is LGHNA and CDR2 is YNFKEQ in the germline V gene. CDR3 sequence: CASSQDSTSNAFF. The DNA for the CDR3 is TGTGCCAGCAGCCAAGATTCGACCTCCAATGCTTTCTTT.

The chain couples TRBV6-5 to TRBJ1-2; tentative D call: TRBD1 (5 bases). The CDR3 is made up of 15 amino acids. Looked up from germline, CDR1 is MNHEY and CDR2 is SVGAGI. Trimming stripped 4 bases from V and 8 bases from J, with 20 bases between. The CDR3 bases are TGTGCCAGCAGTTCAAGATCCGGGACCCAGGGAGGCTACACCTTC. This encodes CASSSRSGTQGGYTF.

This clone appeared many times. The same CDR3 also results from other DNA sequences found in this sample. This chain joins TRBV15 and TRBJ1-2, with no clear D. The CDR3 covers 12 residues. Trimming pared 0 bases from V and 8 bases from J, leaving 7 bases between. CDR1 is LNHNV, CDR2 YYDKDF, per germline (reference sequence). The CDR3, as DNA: TGTGCCACCAGCAGAGATCAAGGGGGCTACACCTTC. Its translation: CATSRDQGGYTF.

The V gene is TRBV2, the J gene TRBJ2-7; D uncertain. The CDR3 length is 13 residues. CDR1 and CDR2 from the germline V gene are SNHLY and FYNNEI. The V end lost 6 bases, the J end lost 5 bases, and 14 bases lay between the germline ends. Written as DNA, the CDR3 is TGTGCCAGCAGGGTTATGGGTGGGGACGAGCAGTACTTC. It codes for CASRVMGGDEQYF.